The text below deals with one TCR beta chain. This clonotype qualifies as medium-sized (0.01 to 0.1%). This receptor's antigen is unknown. No base-level quality is on record; no much larger clone is a single base apart. RNA was isolated from bulk, unsorted tissue, and RNA quality was assessed with a NanoDrop ND-1000 and an Agilent 2100. For the normal lung samples, distant non-tumor tissue was collected more than 3 cm away from the tumor edge. Donors were newly diagnosed lung cancer patients admitted for thoracic surgery in China between August and November 2014, without prior chemotherapy. The study excluded patients who had received radiotherapy or chemotherapy before or who had another cancer at the same time. Surgical tissue pieces of 1-2 cm3 were preserved in RNAlater solution and were kept at -80 degrees C until use. These data belong to a study of tumor and adjacent non-tumor tissue in lung cancer (dated by TCRdb to 2016 to 2019). General notes on the study: Of the cohort, 12 patients had adenocarcinoma, 2 had squamous cell carcinoma and 1 had small cell lung cancer. The approximately 15 patients were aged roughly 30 to 80 years, included roughly ten men and 5 women, and had TNM stage I to III disease. Sequencing generated a total of some 130 million productive TCRbeta reads, averaging about 4 million reads per sample. Using bulk TCRbeta repertoires from around 14 lung cancer patients, the study set lung tumor tissue side by side with matched distant non-tumor lung tissue. TCRbeta CDR3 sequencing was performed on thirty paired specimens, with one tumor sample and one normal lung sample collected per patient. On the study overall, not on this receptor specifically: TCR diversity was significantly higher in younger patients, and higher tumor TCR diversity was associated with shorter overall and disease-free survival. Significantly higher TCR diversity (inverse Simpson) was observed in tumor tissue than in normal lung tissue (about 410 vs 180, P = 0.0075, Mann-Whitney U test). A significantly larger cumulative share of the repertoire was made up by the top 100 clones in normal lung than in tumor tissue. With only 15 patients in the cohort, the authors noted that larger samples and more detailed clinical data are needed. Peripheral blood was not sequenced, so blood TCRbeta repertoires were not examined in the lung cancer patients of the study. Neither the sequencing platform nor unique molecular identifiers are named or mentioned anywhere in the methods.

The library relied on multiplex PCR. The instrument was an Illumina HiSeq 2500. Following protocols modified from ARM-PCR, the researchers constructed TCRbeta libraries through three rounds of nested PCR with primers (Table S4). Before sequencing, PCR products in the 200-500 bp range were cut out of the gel and cleaned up using the QIAquick gel extraction kit. The study's own analysis went as follows. Trimmomatic was used to clean the reads, FLASH merged the cleaned reads into complete CDR3 sequences, and MiTCR assigned the sequences to V(D)J germline segments. Clonal diversity was computed as the inverse Simpson's index with VDJtools. In-frame sequences lacking a premature stop codon were counted as productive reads. TCRdb reworked the public reads: Q25 trimming with fastp, MiXCR clone assembly, productive beta chains retained. Rows with one shared CDR3 protein collapse into an entry with the most common genes and DNA. TCRdb assigned the V and J calls; the authors' analysis was not used. The sample table holds tens of thousands of distinct CDR3 sequences, of which 61% were seen once. The ten largest clonotypes hold 25% to 35% of the sample.

The receptor comes from a man between 65 and 80 years old with non-small cell lung cancer. Source material: distant non-tumor lung tissue.

DNA sequence: TGCGCCAGCAGCTTGGATGGGACTAGGGGTGAGCAGTTCTTC. It encodes CASSLDGTRGEQFF. The V and J genes are TRBV5-1 and TRBJ2-1, with 8 bases matching TRBD2. V is pruned by 0 bases and J by 9 bases, leaving 5 bases of the junction without a gene match. Via the germline V gene, CDR1 is SGHRS and CDR2 YFSETQ. From the cysteine up to the phenylalanine, the CDR3 has a length of 14 residues. Only the CDR3 DNA is retained, 42 bases long and in frame from the first base.